The next 11 T cell receptor beta chains were all read from a single sample in a study of blood T cells in healthy people across ages. Combining a sample-barcoded 5' primer with a J-beta primer mix, a second PCR ran for about 6 to 12 cycles. TCRdb re-called the 5' RACE reads through MiXCR, storing one row per CDR3 protein. The table shows some 700,000 distinct CDR3 sequences, with roughly 45% occurring only once. Sequences were obtained from blood. Every receptor here comes from a woman in her sixties or seventies in good health.

This rearrangement joins TRBV27 to TRBJ2-7; 14 nucleotides line up with TRBD2. The CDR3 has 20 residues. Germline CDR1 is MNHEY and CDR2 is SMNVEV (reference sequence). J gave up 4 bases and V 5 bases, and 19 bases lay outside the gene matches. CDR3 sequence (DNA): TGTGCCAGCAGTCCCATTTATGGGACTAGCGGGAGTTCCTACTCTTACGAGCAGTACTTC. Amino acids: CASSPIYGTSGSSYSYEQYF.

This clonotype was seen many times. The chain has TRBV5-1 and TRBJ2-3; D remains ambiguous. The CDR3 runs to 14 residues. The V gene lost 0 bases and the J gene lost 4 bases, with 9 bases spanning the gap. Germline V gene data show CDR1 as SGHRS and CDR2 as YFSETQ. CDR3 amino acids: CASSLGYAADTQYF. As DNA, the CDR3 is TGCGCCAGCAGCTTGGGGTATGCAGCAGATACGCAGTATTTT.

The gene calls are TRBV7-6 and TRBJ2-3, with 9 nucleotides matching TRBD2. V dropped 2 bases and J dropped 1; count of bases not matched to a gene: 4. The CDR3 totals 16 residues. The germline V gene encodes CDR1 SGHVS and CDR2 FNYEAQ. Here the CDR3 reads CASSLLAGTRTDTQYF. Written as DNA, the CDR3 is TGTGCCAGCAGCTTACTAGCGGGGACCCGCACAGATACGCAGTATTTT.

The V call is TRBV12-3 or TRBV12-4, the J call TRBJ1-1; TRBD1 might be the D (6 bases). Trimming took 2 bases from V and 5 from J, leaving 6 bases between them. CDR3 length: 12 amino acids. The CDR3 here is CASSLQGTEAFF. CDR3 DNA: TGTGCCAGCAGTTTACAGGGGACTGAAGCTTTCTTT.

As concerns this clonotype: A single base separates this from a much larger clone, so it may be a read error. The gene calls are TRBV19 and TRBJ2-1; 9 nucleotides align to TRBD2. The length of the CDR3 is 16 residues. J was trimmed by 10 bases and V by 9 bases; bases with no gene match: 19. CDR1 and CDR2 from the germline V gene are LNHDA and SQIVND (reference sequence). DNA of the CDR3: TGTGCCAGCTCTCGACGGGCGGGAGGGGATTCCTACGAGCAGTTCTTC. It is translated as CASSRRAGGDSYEQFF.

The chain combines TRBV5-1 with TRBJ2-5, with 8 bases that match TRBD2. The CDR3 length is 15 residues. J lost 2 bases, V lost 2 bases, and 5 bases had no gene match. Germline V gene lookup returns CDR1 SGHRS and CDR2 YFSETQ. The chain's CDR3 is CASSFSGGRQETQYF. CDR3 nucleotide sequence: TGCGCCAGCAGCTTCTCGGGGGGGAGACAAGAGACCCAGTACTTC.

This clonotype was counted a few times. The V and J genes are TRBV9 and TRBJ2-3; 11 bases align to TRBD2. The CDR3 covers 17 residues. Germline CDR1 SGDLS, CDR2 YYNGEE. With V trimmed by 0 bases and J by 2 bases, 5 bases remained unmatched. The CDR3 bases are TGTGCCAGCAGCGTAGAGGATAGCGGGGGGGACACAGATACGCAGTATTTT. Its translation is CASSVEDSGGDTDTQYF.

This clonotype was detected a few times. V gene TRBV28 combines with J gene TRBJ2-1; TRBD1 is a possible D gene (6 bases). CDR1 and CDR2 (germline): MDHEN, SYDVKM. V lost 2 bases to trimming and J lost 5 bases, with 16 bases between them. The CDR3 runs 16 residues. CDR3 sequence reads: CASSLHAGAPHNEQFF. Here the CDR3 DNA reads TGTGCCAGCAGTTTACATGCAGGGGCTCCTCACAATGAGCAGTTCTTC.

On this clonotype itself: A read error may be the cause here, since a much bigger clone is one base away. The chain employs TRBV7-2 and TRBJ2-3; 8 bases match TRBD2. CDR1 and CDR2 (germline): SGHTA, FQGNSA. The CDR3 has 15 amino acids. The DNA of the CDR3 is TGTGCCAGCGGCTTAGCGGGGACTTTCACAGATACGCAGTATTTT. Encoded protein: CASGLAGTFTDTQYF. The entire variable domain, with the rest obtained from reference TRBV7-2 and TRBJ2-3, is as follows: GAGVSQSPSNKVTEKGKDVELRCDPISGHTALYWYRQSLGQGLEFLIYFQGNSAPDKSGLPSDRFSAERTGGSVSTLTIQRTQQEDSAVYLCASGLAGTFTDTQYFGPGTRLTVL.

This clonotype has at least ten counts. The CDR3 DNA follows: TGTGCCAGCACTAACAGCTATGGCAATGAGCAGTTCTTC. Translation: CASTNSYGNEQFF. V gene TRBV6-5 combines with J gene TRBJ2-1; D remains unclear. V lost 7 bases and J lost 6, with 13 bases in between. CDR1 and CDR2 from the germline V gene are MNHEY and SVGAGI. The CDR3 sequence is 13 residues long.

As concerns this clonotype: One end of the junction fails to match germline, which may point to a read error. The rearrangement joins TRBV5-6 to TRBJ2-5; the match to TRBD1 covers 11 bases. CDR1 and CDR2 from the germline V gene are SGHDT and YYEEEE. The CDR3 runs to 16 residues. For the CDR3, the DNA is TGTGCCAGCAGCTACTCCGGACAGGGGGCTGTGGAGATCCAGTACTTC. Its translation: CASSYSGQGAVEIQYF.